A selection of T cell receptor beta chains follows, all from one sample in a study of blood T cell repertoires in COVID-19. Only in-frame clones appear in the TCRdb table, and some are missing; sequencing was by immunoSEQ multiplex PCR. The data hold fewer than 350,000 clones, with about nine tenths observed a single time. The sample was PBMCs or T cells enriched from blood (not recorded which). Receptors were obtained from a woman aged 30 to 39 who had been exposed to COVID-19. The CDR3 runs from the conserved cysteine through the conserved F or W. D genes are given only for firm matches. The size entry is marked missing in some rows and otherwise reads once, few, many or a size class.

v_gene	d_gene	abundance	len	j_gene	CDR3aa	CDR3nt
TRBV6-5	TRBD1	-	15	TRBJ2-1	CASSFYRGKANEQFF	TGTGCCAGCAGCTTCTACAGGGGGAAGGCCAATGAGCAGTTCTTC
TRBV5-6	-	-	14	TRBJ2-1	CASSWAGNYNEQFF	TGTGCCAGCAGCTGGGCCGGGAATTACAATGAGCAGTTCTTC
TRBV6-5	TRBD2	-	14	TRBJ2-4	CASRETSGRHIQYF	TGTGCCAGCAGAGAGACTAGCGGGAGGCACATTCAGTACTTC
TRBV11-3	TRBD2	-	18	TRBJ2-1	CASSLGGLAGGSYNEQFF	TGTGCCAGCAGCTTAGGAGGACTAGCGGGAGGATCCTACAATGAGCAGTTCTTC
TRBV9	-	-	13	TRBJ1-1	CASSATVNTEAFF	TGTGCCAGCAGCGCGACAGTGAACACTGAAGCTTTCTTT
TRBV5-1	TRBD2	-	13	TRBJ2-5	CASMMTSRETQYF	TGCGCCAGCATGATGACTAGCCGGGAGACCCAGTACTTC
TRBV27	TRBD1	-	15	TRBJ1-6	CATRGQGVYNSPLHF	TGTGCCACCCGAGGACAGGGGGTTTATAATTCACCCCTCCACTTT
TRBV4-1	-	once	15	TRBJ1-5	CASSREEYSNQPQHF	TGCGCCAGCAGCCGCGAGGAGTATAGCAATCAGCCCCAGCATTTT
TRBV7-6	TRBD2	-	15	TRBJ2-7	CASSPSGASSYEQYF	TGTGCCAGCAGCCCTAGCGGGGCAAGCTCCTACGAGCAGTACTTC
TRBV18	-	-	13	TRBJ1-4	CASSATENEKLFF	TGTGCCAGCTCCGCGACAGAGAATGAAAAACTGTTTTTT
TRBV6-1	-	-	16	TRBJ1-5	CASSEDGLFSNQPQHF	TGTGCCAGCAGTGAAGACGGTCTGTTTAGCAATCAGCCCCAGCATTTT
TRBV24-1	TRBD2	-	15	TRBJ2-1	CAAARTSGSLNEQFF	TGTGCCGCCGCCCGGACTAGCGGGAGCCTCAATGAGCAGTTCTTC
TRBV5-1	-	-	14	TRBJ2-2	CASSQGTNTGELFF	TGCGCCAGCAGCCAAGGGACAAACACCGGGGAGCTGTTTTTT